A single sample gave rise to the 12 T cell receptor beta chains below, sequenced in a study of T cell changes during pregnancy in multiple sclerosis. This table comes from immunoSEQ multiplex PCR, and its TCRdb copy is limited to in-frame clones, with some not included. Of under 45,000 clones listed, roughly nine tenths were seen once; the top ten hold approximately 0.64%. The specimen was CD4+ T cells from peripheral blood mononuclear cells, collected in the first trimester of pregnancy. The receptors come from a female donor with multiple sclerosis, enrolled in a pregnancy study.

This chain connects TRBV18 to TRBJ1-3, with 7 positions matching TRBD1. The CDR3 has 14 residues. The V segment lost 3 bases and the J segment 2 bases; nucleotides outside the gene matches: 1. CDR1 is KGHSH, CDR2 LQKENI, per germline. The CDR3 protein is CASSPTGTGNTIYF. The DNA of the CDR3 is TGTGCCAGCTCACCGACAGGGACTGGAAACACCATATATTTT.

This rearrangement joins TRBV7-6 to TRBJ2-2, with D possibly matching TRBD1 (6 bases). This CDR3 spans 16 amino acids. Trimming cost V 1 base and J 3 bases, with 12 bases left between them. Looked up from germline, CDR1 is SGHVS and CDR2 is FNYEAQ. In DNA, the CDR3 is TGTGCCAGCAGCTTAGGAGCCTACAGGGACACCGGGGAGCTGTTTTTT. Amino acids: CASSLGAYRDTGELFF.

V gene TRBV27 combines with J gene TRBJ1-1; D is perhaps TRBD1 (5 bases). This CDR3 has 17 residues. With 5 bases removed from V and 0 bases from J, the gap between germline ends came to 19 bases. In germline, CDR1 is MNHEY, CDR2 SMNVEV (reference sequence). Here the CDR3 DNA reads TGTGCCAGCAGTCTGCGACAGAACGGGCTATTGAACACTGAAGCTTTCTTT. Protein: CASSLRQNGLLNTEAFF.

V is TRBV15 and J is TRBJ2-7; D is possibly TRBD2 (6 bases). Between the trimmed V and J ends, which lost 3 bases and 2 bases, there was a span of 8 bases. The CDR3 consists of 13 residues. CDR1 and CDR2 (germline): LNHNV, YYDKDF (reference sequence). CDR3 residues: CATSRPGAYEQYF. DNA of the CDR3: TGTGCCACCAGCAGGCCGGGAGCCTACGAGCAGTACTTC.

Turning to this clone: The junction and the germline gene differ at one end; a read error may be behind it. Other DNA sequences from this sample encode an identical CDR3 as well. The CDR3, as DNA: TGCGCCTGGAGTAAGACAGGGGAGTCCACTGAAGCTTTCTTT. This sequence encodes CAWSKTGESTEAFF. The chain employs TRBV30 and TRBJ1-1; 8 nucleotides align to TRBD1. The CDR3 has 14 amino acids. Germline V CDR1 and CDR2: GTSNPN, SVGIG (reference sequence).

This chain uses TRBV6-4 with TRBJ2-1; TRBD1 is a possible D gene (6 bases). The CDR3 runs 15 residues. Trimming shortened V by 6 bases and J by 7 bases, and 19 bases separated the two germline ends. Germline lookup yields CDR1 MRHNA and CDR2 SNTAGT. This CDR3 reads CASRGFQGPENEQFF. The CDR3 nucleotides are TGTGCCAGCAGGGGATTTCAGGGGCCGGAGAATGAGCAGTTCTTC.

This rearrangement joins TRBV7-6 to TRBJ2-3; tentative D call: TRBD1 (5 bases). The germline V and J ends were trimmed by 5 bases and 3 bases, with 12 bases remaining between them. Germline CDR1 reads SGHVS; CDR2 reads FNYEAQ. The CDR3 has 14 amino acids. The CDR3 bases are TGTGCCAGCAGCCCGCCGACAGTTACAGATACGCAGTATTTT. Translated: CASSPPTVTDTQYF.

This clone was observed a few times. This chain connects TRBV19 to TRBJ1-5; 7 nucleotides align to TRBD1. The germline V gene encodes CDR1 LNHDA and CDR2 SQIVND (reference sequence). This CDR3 is 13 amino acids long. The V and J ends lost 9 bases and 7 bases, in that order; junction bases with no gene match: 9. In DNA, the CDR3 is TGTGCCAGCACTCTATCCAGGGGGCAGCCCCAGCATTTT. This encodes CASTLSRGQPQHF.

To note about this clone: The junction shows a germline mismatch at one end, possibly a read error. This chain joins TRBV11-3 and TRBJ2-1; the match to TRBD2 covers 15 bases. Per germline, CDR1 SGHNT and CDR2 YENEEA. The CDR3 totals 15 residues. The CDR3 here is CASSSGLAGGSERFF. In nucleotides, the CDR3 is TGTGCCAGCAGCTCCGGACTAGCGGGAGGGTCTGAGCGGTTCTTC.

For the CDR3, the DNA is TGTGCCAGCAGCGCTCTAGCGCTAGGGGTGGATGAGCAGTTCTTC. Protein: CASSALALGVDEQFF. This chain links TRBV9 with TRBJ2-1; D is possibly TRBD2 (6 bases). The length of the CDR3 is 15 residues. Germline V gene data show CDR1 as SGDLS and CDR2 as YYNGEE. V was trimmed by 3 bases and J by 8 bases, leaving 18 bases between them. The whole variable domain, filled in from reference TRBV9 and TRBJ2-1, reads DSGVTQTPKHLITATGQRVTLRCSPRSGDLSVYWYQQSLDQGLQFLIQYYNGEERAKGNILERFSAQQFPDLHSELNLSSLELGDSALYFCASSALALGVDEQFFGPGTRLTVL.

The chain combines TRBV9 with TRBJ1-1; 7 positions match TRBD1. Germline V gene data show CDR1 as SGDLS and CDR2 as YYNGEE. There are 17 residues in the CDR3. J gave up 0 bases and V 4 bases, and 12 bases lay outside the gene matches. The DNA of the CDR3 is TGTGCCAGCAGCCACTACTTTGGGACAGAACTGAACACTGAAGCTTTCTTT. This sequence encodes CASSHYFGTELNTEAFF.

The V and J genes are TRBV9 and TRBJ2-2; TRBD2 aligns across 8 bases. The CDR3 is 17 amino acids. Germline loops: CDR1 SGDLS, CDR2 YYNGEE. V lost 0 bases, J lost 6 bases, and 10 bases stayed unmatched. CDR3 amino acids: CASSVDQPGGPAGELFF. The CDR3 nucleotides read TGTGCCAGCAGCGTAGATCAACCGGGAGGGCCCGCCGGGGAGCTGTTTTTT. The whole variable domain, remainder taken from reference TRBV9 and TRBJ2-2, is DSGVTQTPKHLITATGQRVTLRCSPRSGDLSVYWYQQSLDQGLQFLIQYYNGEERAKGNILERFSAQQFPDLHSELNLSSLELGDSALYFCASSVDQPGGPAGELFFGEGSRLTVL.